The 15 T cell receptor beta chains in this list originate from one sample, sequenced in a study of PD-L1 blockade in urothelial cancer. The method was immunoSEQ multiplex PCR; TCRdb's version includes in-frame clones alone and lacks a portion of them. This table has over 14,000 clones, around nine tenths appearing once. Specimen: PBMCs, collected around atezolizumab (anti-PD-L1) treatment. These TCRs come from a man between 70 and 80 years old with urothelial cancer.

This chain joins TRBV7-9 and TRBJ1-1; no reliable D call. From germline, CDR1 is SEHNR and CDR2 FQNEAQ (reference sequence). V was pared by 0 bases and J by 6 bases, with 11 bases between. The CDR3 length is 14 residues. CDR3 in DNA: TGTGCCAGCAGCTTAGCTTGGGCAGCCCCTGAAGCTTTCTTT. As protein: CASSLAWAAPEAFF.

The gene calls are TRBV6-5 and TRBJ2-7, with D possibly matching TRBD1 (6 bases). Trimming took off 7 bases at V and 6 bases at J, with 13 bases between the two ends. Germline CDR1 reads MNHEY; CDR2 reads SVGAGI. CDR3 length: 12 residues. CDR3 sequence: CASIFRGPEQYF. CDR3 coding DNA: TGTGCCAGCATCTTCAGGGGTCCCGAGCAGTACTTC.

The genes are TRBV7-8 and TRBJ1-1; D remains ambiguous. Trimming cost V 5 bases and J 1 base, with 11 bases left between them. The CDR3 runs to 14 residues. Germline V lookup: CDR1 SGHVS, CDR2 FQNEAQ. The CDR3 sequence is CASSTTRQNTEAFF. CDR3 DNA: TGTGCCAGCAGCACTACACGGCAGAACACTGAAGCTTTCTTT.

In DNA, the CDR3 is TGCGCCAGCAGCTTTTGGACAGGGGGGACCGGGGAGCTGTTTTTT. This codes for CASSFWTGGTGELFF. The chain carries TRBV5-1 and TRBJ2-2; 10 bases fit TRBD1. The CDR3 is 15 amino acids. Germline CDR1 and CDR2: SGHRS and YFSETQ. With V trimmed by 2 bases and J by 5 bases, 3 bases remained unmatched. The complete variable domain, with remaining parts taken from reference TRBV5-1 and TRBJ2-2, reads KAGVTQTPRYLIKTRGQQVTLSCSPISGHRSVSWYQQTPGQGLQFLFEYFSETQRNKGNFPGRFSGRQFSNSRSEMNVSTLELGDSALYLCASSFWTGGTGELFFGEGSRLTVL.

This chain links TRBV7-9 with TRBJ2-3, with 10 bases matching TRBD2. The germline V gene has CDR1 SEHNR and CDR2 FQNEAQ (reference sequence). The ends lost 3 bases at V and 4 bases at J; junction bases unmatched: 7. The CDR3 extends over 16 amino acids. In DNA form, the CDR3 reads TGTGCCAGCAGCTTTAAGCGGGGGGGTGTCCCAGATACGCAGTATTTT. Translation gives CASSFKRGGVPDTQYF. The complete variable domain, with remaining parts taken from reference TRBV7-9 and TRBJ2-3, reads DTGVSQNPRHKITKRGQNVTFRCDPISEHNRLYWYRQTLGQGPEFLTYFQNEAQLEKSRLLSDRFSAERPKGSFSTLEIQRTEQGDSAMYLCASSFKRGGVPDTQYFGPGTRLTVL.

This clone was seen once. DNA for the CDR3: TGCAGCGTTGAATTGTCAGGGGGCGCCTACGAGCAGTACTTC. This codes for CSVELSGGAYEQYF. The genes are TRBV29-1 and TRBJ2-7; 8 bases are a match to TRBD1. This CDR3 has 14 residues. The V segment lost 2 bases and the J segment 2 bases; nucleotides outside the gene matches: 5. CDR1 is SQVTM and CDR2 is ANQGSEA in the germline V gene.

This clone was seen just once. The chain couples TRBV4-1 to TRBJ2-7; 8 bases map to TRBD1. Germline V gene data show CDR1 as MGHRA and CDR2 as YSYEKL. This CDR3 has 19 amino acids. Trimming took 0 bases from V and 3 from J; bases not matched to a gene: 16. The DNA for the CDR3 is TGCGCCAGCAGCCAAGATGACGATTCACCGGGACAGGTACGCTACGAGCAGTACTTC. Amino acids: CASSQDDDSPGQVRYEQYF.

V is TRBV27 and J is TRBJ1-1; D is ambiguous. Looked up from germline, CDR1 is MNHEY and CDR2 is SMNVEV (reference sequence). This CDR3 has 14 residues. Trimming shortened V by 5 bases and J by 5 bases, and 15 bases separated the two germline ends. The CDR3 loop reads CASSPYGVGTEAFF. The CDR3 nucleotides are TGTGCCAGCAGTCCCTACGGAGTTGGGACTGAAGCTTTCTTT.

The chain joins TRBV28 to TRBJ1-2; 9 bases line up with TRBD1. The CDR3 consists of 14 residues. V lost 6 bases, J lost 4 bases, and 6 bases stayed unmatched. The V gene's germline CDR1 is MDHEN and CDR2 SYDVKM. CDR3 nucleotides: TGTGCCAGCAGCCCGACAGGGGGTCCCTATGGCTACACCTTC. Residues: CASSPTGGPYGYTF.

The CDR3 reads CASSLELAGNEQFF. The CDR3 bases are TGTGCCAGCAGCTTGGAGCTAGCGGGCAATGAGCAGTTCTTC. This rearrangement joins TRBV5-4 to TRBJ2-1, with TRBD2 matching 8 bases. The CDR3 is 14 amino acids. The germline V gene has CDR1 SGHNT and CDR2 YYREEE (reference sequence). V trimming: 0 bases; J trimming: 6 bases; junction bases outside the gene matches: 2.

The chain joins TRBV7-6 to TRBJ2-7; D call uncertain. The germline gives CDR1 SGHVS, CDR2 FNYEAQ. V lost 3 bases and J lost 2, with 11 bases in between. CDR3 length: 14 residues. The CDR3 sequence is CASSFSGGTYEQYF. In DNA, the CDR3 is TGTGCCAGCAGCTTTTCGGGTGGAACCTACGAGCAGTACTTC.

The chain employs TRBV2 and TRBJ1-2; D not resolved. Trimming pared 4 bases from V and 4 bases from J, leaving 10 bases between. CDR3 length: 13 amino acids. CDR1 and CDR2 from the germline V gene are SNHLY and FYNNEI. CDR3 loop: CASSAAQIYGYTF. The CDR3 DNA follows: TGTGCCAGCAGTGCTGCACAGATCTATGGCTACACCTTC. The whole variable domain, remainder taken from reference TRBV2 and TRBJ1-2, is EPEVTQTPSHQVTQMGQEVILRCVPISNHLYFYWYRQILGQKVEFLVSFYNNEISEKSEIFDDQFSVERPDGSNFTLKIRSTKLEDSAMYFCASSAAQIYGYTFGSGTRLTVV.

The chain combines TRBV27 with TRBJ1-4; the D is unclear. The CDR3 runs 13 residues. CDR1 is MNHEY, CDR2 SMNVEV, per germline (reference sequence). Deletions cut 5 bases from V and 8 bases from J, with 12 bases between. This chain's CDR3 is CASSVTLSEKLFF. CDR3 in DNA: TGTGCCAGCAGTGTAACACTATCCGAAAAACTGTTTTTT.

This clone showed up just once. V usage is TRBV4-1 and J usage is TRBJ2-3; D is possibly TRBD2 (6 bases). The CDR3 loop spans 17 amino acids. Germline V gene sequence: CDR1 MGHRA, CDR2 YSYEKL. V was shortened by 0 bases and J by 2 bases, with 15 bases between the two germline ends. The CDR3 loop reads CASSQEVRGSYTDTQYF. The CDR3 nucleotides are TGCGCCAGCAGCCAAGAAGTGCGGGGTTCCTACACAGATACGCAGTATTTT.

This chain uses TRBV28 with TRBJ1-2, with 7 nucleotides matching TRBD1. J lost 7 bases, V lost 5 bases, and 4 bases had no gene match. The CDR3 has 12 amino acids. The germline gives CDR1 MDHEN, CDR2 SYDVKM. Here the CDR3 reads CASSDYRGGYTF. CDR3 DNA: TGTGCCAGCAGTGATTACAGGGGTGGCTACACCTTC.